One sample yielded the 22 T cell receptor beta chains listed below, sequenced in a study of PD-1 blockade in classical Hodgkin lymphoma. The assay was immunoSEQ multiplex PCR, and TCRdb's table has in-frame clones only and misses some. In the table there are 4,500 to 6,000 clones, roughly 83% of which are singletons. Sample time point: cycle 4 day 1 (C4D1), after less than 7 weeks of nivolumab. Each patient's relapse followed autologous stem cell transplantation, and brentuximab vedotin exposure varied. CD4+ T cells were purified from thawed PBMCs by negative selection. The material was CD4+ T cells from blood, obtained before the fourth cycle of nivolumab. Receptor source: a human donor with classical Hodgkin lymphoma.

The chain links TRBV5-4 to TRBJ2-7, with a possible D match to TRBD1 (6 bases). Germline V CDR1 and CDR2: SGHNT, YYREEE (reference sequence). The CDR3 runs to 13 residues. V lost 1 base, J lost 4 bases, and 9 bases lay in between. CDR3 DNA sequence: TGTGCCAGCAGCTTGCCCAGGGGTTACGAGCAGTACTTC. Translating gives CASSLPRGYEQYF.

This rearrangement joins TRBV19 to TRBJ2-3, with 9 bases aligning to TRBD1. Per germline, CDR1 LNHDA and CDR2 SQIVND (reference sequence). The CDR3 extends over 17 amino acids. Unmatched junction bases numbered 9, after V lost 1 base and J lost 4 bases. CDR3 region: CASSIGEGTGIADTQYF. The CDR3, as DNA: TGTGCCAGTAGTATAGGGGAAGGGACAGGGATTGCAGATACGCAGTATTTT.

The chain is built from TRBV15 and TRBJ2-3; D gene uncertain. Trimming pared 1 base from V and 3 bases from J, leaving 8 bases between. CDR3 length equals 14 residues. CDR1 is LNHNV and CDR2 is YYDKDF in the germline V gene (reference sequence). The CDR3 sequence is CATSRGQATDTQYF. In DNA form, the CDR3 reads TGTGCCACCAGCAGAGGTCAGGCAACAGATACGCAGTATTTT. The variable domain in full, completed from reference TRBV15 and TRBJ2-3, reads DAMVIQNPRYQVTQFGKPVTLSCSQTLNHNVMYWYQQKSSQAPKLLFHYYDKDFNNEADTPDNFQSRRPNTSFCFLDIRSPGLGDTAMYLCATSRGQATDTQYFGPGTRLTVL.

The rearrangement joins TRBV10-1 to TRBJ2-2; D unresolved. V lost 5 bases, J lost 6 bases, and 10 bases lay in between. The CDR3 is 13 residues long. Germline V lookup: CDR1 WNHNN, CDR2 SYGVQD (reference sequence). DNA of the CDR3: TGCGCCAGCAGTTCTAGGGCTGCCGGGGAGCTGTTTTTT. The encoded protein is CASSSRAAGELFF.

This sequence joins TRBV4-1 and TRBJ1-1; no reliable D call. V was cut by 3 bases and J by 7 bases, with 9 bases left in between. Germline assignment: CDR1 MGHRA and CDR2 YSYEKL. The CDR3 spans 12 residues. CDR3 DNA: TGCGCCAGCAGCCACACGGACGTTGAAGCTTTCTTT. Protein: CASSHTDVEAFF.

The J gene is TRBJ2-1, the V gene TRBV5-6; D uncertain. V dropped 3 bases and J dropped 5 bases, with 15 bases sitting between them. The V gene's germline CDR1 is SGHDT and CDR2 YYEEEE. The CDR3 extends over 15 amino acids. CDR3 amino acids: CASSYPRAPDNEQFF. CDR3 bases: TGTGCCAGCAGCTACCCCCGGGCCCCGGACAATGAGCAGTTCTTC.

The chain is built from TRBV5-5 and TRBJ1-1; D unresolved. CDR3 length equals 14 residues. V gave up 2 bases and J gave up 0 bases, with 8 bases separating them. Germline V gene lookup returns CDR1 SGHKS and CDR2 YYEKEE (reference sequence). CDR3 sequence: CASSFRNMNTEAFF. DNA for the CDR3: TGTGCCAGCAGCTTTCGGAATATGAACACTGAAGCTTTCTTT.

The V call is TRBV7-6, the J call TRBJ2-2; D gene uncertain. CDR3 length: 12 amino acids. The germline V and J ends were trimmed by 4 bases and 4 bases, with 4 bases remaining between them. CDR1 and CDR2 from the germline V gene are SGHVS and FNYEAQ. CDR3: CASSSFTGELFF. The CDR3 nucleotides are TGTGCCAGCAGCTCCTTCACCGGGGAGCTGTTTTTT.

The chain employs TRBV6-6 and TRBJ2-2; 7 positions match TRBD2. In germline, CDR1 is MNHNY, CDR2 SVGAGI (reference sequence). Losses at the gene ends were 6 bases for V and 4 bases for J; bases not matched to a gene: 8. The CDR3 is made up of 15 amino acids. In nucleotides, the CDR3 is TGTGCCAGCAGCCGTCGCAGGGAGGGCACCGGGGAGCTGTTTTTT. The encoded protein is CASSRRREGTGELFF.

The J gene is TRBJ2-1, the V gene TRBV7-9; maybe TRBD2 (6 bases). The CDR3 covers 14 residues. Between the trimmed V and J ends, which lost 1 base and 6 bases, there was a span of 10 bases. CDR1 SEHNR and CDR2 FQNEAQ come from the germline V gene (reference sequence). The CDR3, as DNA: TGTGCCAGCAGCTTAGTCGGGGGTTCCAATGAGCAGTTCTTC. This sequence encodes CASSLVGGSNEQFF.

The V gene is TRBV28, the J gene TRBJ1-5; D may be TRBD1 (5 bases). This CDR3 region has 14 residues. The V gene's germline CDR1 is MDHEN and CDR2 SYDVKM. The ends were cut back, 7 bases at V and 4 bases at J, with 14 bases in the middle. This CDR3 is CASTPGLLNQPQHF. The CDR3 nucleotides read TGTGCCAGCACTCCGGGACTCTTAAATCAGCCCCAGCATTTT.

The rearrangement joins TRBV11-2 to TRBJ1-4, with D unresolved. This CDR3 comprises 15 residues. Trimming left V 5 bases short and J 5 bases short, with 15 bases between. CDR1 SGHAT and CDR2 FQNNGV come from the germline V gene. The CDR3 reads CASSPNGLMNEKLFF. CDR3 DNA: TGTGCCAGCAGCCCGAATGGATTGATGAATGAAAAACTGTTTTTT.

This sequence joins TRBV19 and TRBJ1-1; 10 bases line up with TRBD1. The CDR3 sequence is 14 residues long. Germline CDR1 LNHDA, CDR2 SQIVND (reference sequence). J lost 4 bases, V lost 7 bases, and 6 bases had no gene match. CDR3 loop: CASTPTGGGTEAFF. CDR3 in DNA: TGTGCCAGTACCCCGACAGGGGGCGGCACTGAAGCTTTCTTT. The full variable domain, rest sourced from reference TRBV19 and TRBJ1-1, is DGGITQSPKYLFRKEGQNVTLSCEQNLNHDAMYWYRQDPGQGLRLIYYSQIVNDFQKGDIAEGYSVSREKKESFPLTVTSAQKNPTAFYLCASTPTGGGTEAFFGQGTRLTVV.

This rearrangement joins TRBV7-6 to TRBJ1-1, with TRBD1 as a possible D gene (6 bases). Trimming cost V 5 bases and J 4 bases, with 11 bases left between them. The germline gives CDR1 SGHVS, CDR2 FNYEAQ. The CDR3 consists of 13 residues. The CDR3 sequence: CASSPRDITEAFF. The CDR3, as DNA: TGTGCCAGCAGCCCTCGGGACATCACTGAAGCTTTCTTT.

V is TRBV20-1 and J is TRBJ1-1, with D unresolved. Looked up from germline, CDR1 is DFQATT and CDR2 is SNEGSKA (reference sequence). The CDR3 is 11 amino acids. The V end was cut by 1 base, the J end by 6 bases, with 6 bases between. The CDR3 DNA is TGCAGTGCTAGAGTCTCCGCTGAAGCTTTCTTT. Its protein is CSARVSAEAFF.

The chain is built from TRBV28 and TRBJ2-3, with 7 bases matching TRBD2. The germline V gene has CDR1 MDHEN and CDR2 SYDVKM. This CDR3 has 16 residues. V lost 0 bases and J lost 2; bases outside the gene matches: 5. The CDR3 sequence is CASSLWASGDTDTQYF. The DNA of the CDR3 is TGTGCCAGCAGTTTATGGGCTAGCGGTGACACAGATACGCAGTATTTT. The whole variable domain, filled in from reference TRBV28 and TRBJ2-3, reads DVKVTQSSRYLVKRTGEKVFLECVQDMDHENMFWYRQDPGLGLRLIYFSYDVKMKEKGDIPEGYSVSREKKERFSLILESASTNQTSMYLCASSLWASGDTDTQYFGPGTRLTVL.

The rearrangement joins TRBV6-9 to TRBJ1-4; D is unclear. Germline values: CDR1 MNHGY, CDR2 SVAAGI. Deletions cut 4 bases from V and 4 bases from J, with 13 bases between. This CDR3 contains 15 residues. CDR3 coding DNA: TGTGCCAGCAGTTCTGACATGGCCTATAATGAAAAACTGTTTTTT. Translation gives CASSSDMAYNEKLFF.

The chain has TRBV9 and TRBJ2-2; D perhaps matches TRBD2 (6 bases). Germline CDR1 SGDLS, CDR2 YYNGEE. The length of the CDR3 is 15 residues. The V gene lost 1 base and the J gene lost 0 bases, with 7 bases spanning the gap. CDR3 loop: CASSVTGANTGELFF. CDR3 in DNA: TGTGCCAGCAGCGTAACGGGGGCGAACACCGGGGAGCTGTTTTTT.

The chain recombines TRBV2 with TRBJ2-2; D may be TRBD1 or TRBD2 (5 bases each). V shed 8 bases and J shed 6 bases, with 16 bases lying between them. Germline lookup yields CDR1 SNHLY and CDR2 FYNNEI. The CDR3 totals 14 residues. The DNA of the CDR3 is TGTGCCAGCTTCCCCGGGACCCCGCCCGGGGAGCTGTTTTTT. Translated, it gives CASFPGTPPGELFF.

This clone was counted between two and nine times. The chain uses TRBV5-4 and TRBJ1-6; maybe TRBD1 (6 bases). Per germline, CDR1 SGHNT and CDR2 YYREEE (reference sequence). The CDR3 runs 17 residues. Trimming pared 4 bases from V and 8 bases from J, leaving 22 bases between. CDR3 sequence reads: CASSRTPGAGEDSPLHF. Here the CDR3 DNA reads TGTGCCAGCAGCCGTACGCCCGGGGCAGGGGAAGATTCACCCCTCCACTTT.

The chain carries TRBV6-5 and TRBJ1-1, with D hard to call. The V end lost 3 bases, the J end lost 1 base, and 9 bases lay between the germline ends. Germline V gene lookup returns CDR1 MNHEY and CDR2 SVGAGI. This CDR3 spans 14 amino acids. CDR3 nucleotides: TGTGCCAGCAGTTATCGGATGTCGAACACTGAAGCTTTCTTT. Translating it yields CASSYRMSNTEAFF.

This chain joins TRBV4-1 and TRBJ2-3, with D maybe TRBD2 (6 bases). CDR3 size: 16 residues. Per germline, CDR1 MGHRA and CDR2 YSYEKL. V lost 3 bases and J 1 base, leaving 14 bases between the germline ends. The CDR3 DNA sequence: TGCGCCAGCAGCCAGGGGCGGGGTTCACGCACAGATACGCAGTATTTT. It encodes CASSQGRGSRTDTQYF.